The clone carrying this T cell receptor beta chain was counted once. The antigen remains undetermined. Both TRBC1 and TRBC2 were covered by a beta constant-region primer of two equimolar oligonucleotides. Four rounds of PCR amplified the ligated cDNA using nested alpha and beta constant-region primers plus SP2. TCRdb called the UMI-ligation and nested PCR reads again in MiXCR, with one record for every CDR3 protein. The sample lists around 130,000 distinct CDR3 sequences, just over 35% occurring once. CDR1 is MNHEY, CDR2 SVGEGT, per germline. The length of the CDR3 is 14 residues. V shed 5 bases, J shed 9 bases, and the junction held 4 bases outside the gene matches. This specimen comes from a study of naive and memory T cell subsets. Notes on the study in general: Expression changes during T cell differentiation may affect RNA-based TCR counts.

Source material: central memory CD4+ T cells from blood. V and J are TRBV6-2 or TRBV6-3 and TRBJ2-1, with TRBD2 matching over 13 bases. The clonotype originates from a human donor in good health. CDR3 loop: CASSPGLAGSEQFF. CDR3 sequence (DNA): TGTGCCAGCAGTCCGGGACTAGCGGGAAGTGAGCAGTTCTTC.